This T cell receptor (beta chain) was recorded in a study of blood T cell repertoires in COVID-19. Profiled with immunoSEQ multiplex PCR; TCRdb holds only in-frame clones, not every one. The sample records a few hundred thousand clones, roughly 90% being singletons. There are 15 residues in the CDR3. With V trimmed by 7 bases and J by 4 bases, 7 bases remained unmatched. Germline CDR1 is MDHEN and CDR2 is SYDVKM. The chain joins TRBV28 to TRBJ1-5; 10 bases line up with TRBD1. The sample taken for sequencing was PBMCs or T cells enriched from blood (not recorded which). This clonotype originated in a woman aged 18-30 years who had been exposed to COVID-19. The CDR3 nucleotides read TGTGCCAGCAAGCGACAGGGGGCCTTAAATCAGCCCCAGCATTTT. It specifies CASKRQGALNQPQHF. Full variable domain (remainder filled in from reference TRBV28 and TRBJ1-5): DVKVTQSSRYLVKRTGEKVFLECVQDMDHENMFWYRQDPGLGLRLIYFSYDVKMKEKGDIPEGYSVSREKKERFSLILESASTNQTSMYLCASKRQGALNQPQHFGDGTRLSIL.